The subject of this entry is one T cell receptor (beta chain). How the authors handled the data: Counts of nucleated cells, estimated from reference gene primer amplification, were obtained. Repertoires were generated with immunoSEQ multiplex PCR, while TCRdb's copy carries only in-frame clones and drops some. That table is the source of V, J and clone size, and D and trimming were worked out from the DNA. This repertoire shows around 180,000 clones, over 75% found once; its top ten account for more than 2.5%. Germline-derived CDR1 and CDR2 are SGHDT and YYEEEE. This CDR3 comprises 16 residues. V dropped 0 bases and J dropped 8; count of bases not matched to a gene: 11. The data stem from a study of blood T cell repertoires in COVID-19. Whole-study context: COVID-19 samples from acute and convalescent phases originated in the United States, Italy and Spain. PBMCs, B-cell-depleted T cells, or T cells provided the cDNA or gDNA that made up the material.

The gene calls are TRBV5-6 and TRBJ2-3; TRBD1 matches 8 bases. The sequence was collected from a man aged 60-69 years with acute or convalescent COVID-19. Sequenced sample: peripheral blood. The CDR3 DNA reads TGTGCCAGCAGCTTGGCCACTACAGGGGGGAAGGGTACGCAGTATTTT. Translation: CASSLATTGGKGTQYF.